These 6 T cell receptor beta chains were all obtained from the same sample, sequenced in a study of tumor-infiltrating lymphocytes in primary liver carcinoma. Unsorted bulk tissue of roughly 18-32 mg yielded co-extracted RNA and DNA. TCR beta cDNA was prepared out of roughly 450 ng total RNA by means of a constant-region primer. Generation of the TCR beta libraries relied on three nested multiplex PCR rounds using slightly modified ARM-PCR. The first two PCR rounds used TRBV1-TRBV30 primers with a Cbeta primer, 9 to 10 cycles each. One entry per CDR3 protein results from TCRdb running MiXCR on the multiplex PCR reads. The table lists more than 85,000 distinct CDR3 sequences, 82% of them singletons, with approximately 20% in the top ten. The source material was liver tumor tissue from sampling region 3. The subset denotes: tumor region T3, left-lateral pole. All receptors derive from a middle-aged man with primary liver carcinoma and hepatitis B virus infection.

As regards this clonotype: One end of the junction varies from germline; a read error may be responsible. The genes are TRBV11-2 and TRBJ2-5; possibly TRBD2 for D (6 bases). Germline V gene lookup returns CDR1 SGHAT and CDR2 FQNNGV. The CDR3 has 14 amino acids. The CDR3 sequence is CTSSLEAGRGTQYF. The CDR3 coding sequence is TGTACCAGCAGCTTAGAGGCGGGGCGGGGGACCCAGTACTTC.

This sequence joins TRBV6-1 and TRBJ2-7, with D hard to call. Germline-derived CDR1 and CDR2 are MNHNS and SASEGT. The CDR3 sequence is 15 residues long. Trimming removed 4 bases at V and 0 bases at J, with 13 bases between. CDR3 region: CASSVATVDSYEQYF. The CDR3 DNA sequence: TGTGCCAGCAGTGTTGCGACGGTGGACTCCTACGAGCAGTACTTC.

This clonotype has a single count. The J gene is TRBJ2-2, the V gene TRBV6-9; D perhaps matches TRBD1 (5 bases). Germline V lookup: CDR1 MNHGY, CDR2 SVAAGI. This CDR3 has 13 residues. The CDR3 bases are TGTACCATCGCCAGGGTGGACACCGGGGAGCTGTTTTTT. Amino acid sequence: CTIARVDTGELFF.

Concerning this clonotype itself: Germline and junction disagree at one end, which may indicate a read error. The rearrangement links TRBV12-3 or TRBV12-4 to TRBJ2-3, with a tentative D call TRBD2 (5 bases). This CDR3 region has 14 residues. The CDR3 region has the DNA TGTGCCAGCAGTTTCACAGAGGGTGGGGATACGCAATATTTT. The encoded protein is CASSFTEGGDTQYF.

The chain joins TRBV28 to TRBJ2-1, with 14 bases that match TRBD2. The CDR3 runs 20 residues. J lost 8 bases, V lost 5 bases, and 20 bases had no gene match. CDR1 is MDHEN and CDR2 is SYDVKM in the germline V gene. The DNA for the CDR3 is TGTGCCAGCAGTCGGGTCGGGGGACTAGCGGGAGATCAAAGGTTATATGAGCAGTTCTTC. This encodes CASSRVGGLAGDQRLYEQFF. The variable domain in full, with the rest retrieved from reference TRBV28 and TRBJ2-1, is DVKVTQSSRYLVKRTGEKVFLECVQDMDHENMFWYRQDPGLGLRLIYFSYDVKMKEKGDIPEGYSVSREKKERFSLILESASTNQTSMYLCASSRVGGLAGDQRLYEQFFGPGTRLTVL.

Worth noting for this clonotype: At one end, the junction sequence differs from germline, possibly due to a read error. The J gene is TRBJ2-7, the V gene TRBV12-3 or TRBV12-4; D might be TRBD2 (7 bases). CDR3 length equals 17 residues. The CDR3 nucleotides read TGTGCCAGCAGTTTAGAATGCTGGGAGGGGGTAAGATACGAGCACTACTTC. Translation: CASSLECWEGVRYEHYF.